A selection of T cell receptor beta chains follows, all from one sample in a study of T cell changes during pregnancy in multiple sclerosis. Libraries were prepared by immunoSEQ multiplex PCR; TCRdb keeps only in-frame clonotypes and omits some of them. This sample has approximately 60,000 clones, with less than 95% found just once. The sequenced sample was peripheral blood, obtained in the third trimester of pregnancy. All receptors derive from a female donor in good health, enrolled as a control in a pregnancy study. Both conserved end residues are part of each CDR3. The D gene is left open where the match is weak. Some rows have no size entry. The others give once, few or many, or a class for an expanded clone.

v_gene	abundance	j_gene	d_gene	CDR3nt	CDR3aa
TRBV27	-	TRBJ1-1	TRBD1	TGTGCCAGTCGGACAGGGGGTACTGAAGCTTTCTTT	CASRTGGTEAFF
TRBV27	-	TRBJ1-2	TRBD1	TGTGCCAGCAGTCCCGATGGGACAGGGGATGGCTACACCTTC	CASSPDGTGDGYTF
TRBV19	-	TRBJ1-1	TRBD1	TGTGCCAGTAGTATAGTTACAGGGGGCGATCGAGCTTTCTTT	CASSIVTGGDRAFF
TRBV29-1	medium-sized	TRBJ1-2	-	TGCAGCGTTGAAGAAGGGCGCGGATGGAGGTATGGCTACACCTTC	CSVEEGRGWRYGYTF
TRBV18	-	TRBJ2-7	-	TGTGCCAGCTCACCTTTGGGGGCAGGGGTAACCTACGAGCAGTACTTC	CASSPLGAGVTYEQYF
TRBV7-9	-	TRBJ2-3	TRBD2	TGTGCCAGCAGCTTAAATTTCCGAGCGGGGGACACAGATACGCAGTATTTT	CASSLNFRAGDTDTQYF
TRBV29-1	-	TRBJ1-4	-	TGCAGCGTTGAAGTGTTGGGGGGTCGGAGTGAAAAACTGTTTTTT	CSVEVLGGRSEKLFF
TRBV5-5	-	TRBJ1-5	TRBD1	TGTGCCAGCAGCCCGGGACAGGGCCACCAGCCCCAGCATTTT	CASSPGQGHQPQHF
TRBV27	-	TRBJ2-3	-	TGTGCCAGCAGTTTAGGGCAGATCTTGGGAGATACGCAGTATTTT	CASSLGQILGDTQYF
TRBV19	-	TRBJ1-5	-	TGTGCCAGTAGGATACAGGGTGATCAGCCCCAGCATTTT	CASRIQGDQPQHF
TRBV7-9	-	TRBJ2-7	TRBD1	TGTGCCAGCAGCTCCGCGGACAGGCCGCCCTACGAGCAGTACTTC	CASSSADRPPYEQYF
TRBV10-3	-	TRBJ2-5	TRBD2	TGTGCCATCAGTAAAGCGGGGACGTACCAAGAGACCCAGTACTTC	CAISKAGTYQETQYF
TRBV30	-	TRBJ1-5	-	TGTGCCTGGACAGGGAATAGCAATCAGCCCCAGCATTTT	CAWTGNSNQPQHF
TRBV11-2	few	TRBJ2-5	TRBD2	TGTGCCAGCAGCTTGATAGCGGGGAAACAAGAGACCCAGTACTTC	CASSLIAGKQETQYF
TRBV11-2	few	TRBJ2-7	-	TGTGCCAGCAGCTTAGATAGGCAGGCCTCCTACGAGCAGTACTTC	CASSLDRQASYEQYF
TRBV19	-	TRBJ1-2	-	TGTGCCAGTACCAACCCTCCCGGGCCCAGCGGGGGCTACACCTTC	CASTNPPGPSGGYTF
TRBV30	-	TRBJ1-5	-	TGTGCCTGGAGTGGAGGGTGGACGGCGGGTCAGCCCCAGCATTTT	CAWSGGWTAGQPQHF
TRBV18	-	TRBJ1-1	-	TGTGCCAGCTCGTTGAGGGTGAACACTGAAGCTTTCTTT	CASSLRVNTEAFF
TRBV9	-	TRBJ2-1	TRBD2	TGTGCCAGCAGCCCTAGAGGCGGGGGTCCTAATGAGCAGTTCTTC	CASSPRGGGPNEQFF
TRBV14	-	TRBJ2-3	TRBD2	TGTGCCAGCAGCCAATGGGGACTAGCGGGTACCGATACGCAGTATTTT	CASSQWGLAGTDTQYF
TRBV4-3	-	TRBJ1-1	-	TGCGCCAGCAGCCAAACAGGGAACACTGAAGCTTTCTTT	CASSQTGNTEAFF
TRBV7-9	-	TRBJ2-7	-	TGTGCCAGCAGCCCCGGAGCGGACTCCTACGAGCAGTACTTC	CASSPGADSYEQYF
TRBV11-3	-	TRBJ2-1	-	TGTGCCAGCAGCTTGAATAGCAATGAGCAGTTCTTC	CASSLNSNEQFF
TRBV5-1	-	TRBJ2-7	TRBD1	TGCGCCAGCAGCCCAGGAGCGGACAGGGGTTTGCACGAGCAGTACTTC	CASSPGADRGLHEQYF
TRBV10-2	-	TRBJ2-5	TRBD1	TGCGCCAGCTCGGGACAGGCGGAGACCCAGTACTTC	CASSGQAETQYF
TRBV30	-	TRBJ2-7	-	TGTGCCTGGAAACAGGGAACCTACGAGCAGTACTTC	CAWKQGTYEQYF
TRBV5-8	-	TRBJ1-4	-	TGTGCCAGCGCGGGTCCCAAAGGGACTCTGATGAATGAAAAACTGTTTTTT	CASAGPKGTLMNEKLFF
TRBV6-5	few	TRBJ1-4	TRBD1	TGTGCCAGCAGGAGGACAGGGGGGACTAATGAAAAACTGTTTTTT	CASRRTGGTNEKLFF
TRBV30	-	TRBJ2-3	TRBD2	TGTGCTGCGTATCGCGGGAGTGACACAGATACGCAGTATTTT	CAAYRGSDTDTQYF
TRBV2	-	TRBJ2-5	-	TGTGCCAGCAGACCCGACAGACAAGAGACCCAGTACTTC	CASRPDRQETQYF
TRBV30	-	TRBJ2-2	TRBD2	TGTGCCTCCCTGCCTTTAGCGGGGTCGAACACCGGGGAGCTGTTTTTT	CASLPLAGSNTGELFF
TRBV7-9	-	TRBJ1-6	-	TGTGCCAGCAGCTTAGCCAGGGGTACGAATTCACCCCTCCACTTT	CASSLARGTNSPLHF
TRBV29-1	-	TRBJ2-7	-	TGCAGCGTCAGGGAGGCGTACGAGCAGTACTTC	CSVREAYEQYF
TRBV29-1	-	TRBJ2-1	TRBD2	TGCAGCGTAGATAGCGGGGATTCCTACAATGAGCAGTTCTTC	CSVDSGDSYNEQFF
TRBV19	-	TRBJ2-3	TRBD2	TGTGCCAGTAGTCGAGGAGGGCTAGCGGGAACTTCTAGCACAGATACGCAGTATTTT	CASSRGGLAGTSSTDTQYF
TRBV19	-	TRBJ1-2	TRBD1	TGTGCCAGTACCGAACAGGGGTCGTCGGACTATGGCTACACCTTC	CASTEQGSSDYGYTF
TRBV30	-	TRBJ2-1	-	TGTGCCTGGACCCCGGGGGTGCTCGACAATGAGCAGTTCTTC	CAWTPGVLDNEQFF
TRBV5-5	-	TRBJ1-1	TRBD1	TGTGCCAGCAGCATGGACAGGGGTTCACCCTTTGCTTTCTTT	CASSMDRGSPFAFF
TRBV6-5	-	TRBJ1-2	-	TGTGCCAGCAGACTGACAGCCCTTAACTATGGCTACACCTTC	CASRLTALNYGYTF
TRBV4-2	-	TRBJ2-3	TRBD2	TGTGCCAGCAGCCTCCAGACTAGCGGGGGGGCCGATACGCAGTATTTT	CASSLQTSGGADTQYF
TRBV10-1	-	TRBJ2-1	TRBD2	TGCGCCAGCTCGAGCGGGGGAGCTACCTACAATGAGCAGTTCTTC	CASSSGGATYNEQFF
TRBV2	-	TRBJ1-1	-	TGTGCCAGCAGTGGTAGCAGGGGAAGGAACACTGAAGCTTTCTTT	CASSGSRGRNTEAFF
TRBV6-1	-	TRBJ2-1	TRBD2	TGTGCCAGCAGTGAAGCAGCTAGCGGGAGAGTTGAGCAGTTCTTC	CASSEAASGRVEQFF
TRBV5-6	once	TRBJ1-4	TRBD1	TGTGCCAGCAGCTTTCGGGGACAGGGGGCCCCCAGGGGTGAAAAACTGTTTTTT	CASSFRGQGAPRGEKLFF
TRBV4-2	-	TRBJ2-3	-	TGTGCCAGCAGCCTAGCAGGGGTGGGTACGCAGTATTTT	CASSLAGVGTQYF
TRBV25-1	-	TRBJ1-1	-	TGTGCCAGCAAACTCGGACAATCCGAAGCTTTCTTT	CASKLGQSEAFF
TRBV7-7	-	TRBJ2-3	TRBD2	TGTGCTAGCAGCTTAGAAGGGGCTACTAGCGGGGATACAGATACGCAGTATTTT	CASSLEGATSGDTDTQYF
TRBV30	few	TRBJ1-2	TRBD1	TGTGCCTGGACGCTCGACAGGGGATATGGCTACACCTTC	CAWTLDRGYGYTF
TRBV25-1	-	TRBJ1-4	TRBD1	TGTGCCAGCAGTGAATATACAGGGGGGGGAACTAATGAAAAACTGTTTTTT	CASSEYTGGGTNEKLFF
TRBV7-9	-	TRBJ1-3	-	TGTGCCAGCACCCTCTCAAACACCATATATTTT	CASTLSNTIYF
TRBV5-1	-	TRBJ2-2	TRBD2	TGCGCCAGCAGCATCCTAGCGGGAGGGGGCACCGGGGAGCTGTTTTTT	CASSILAGGGTGELFF
TRBV6-5	-	TRBJ2-7	-	TGTGCCAGCAGTTACAATGTGGGGAGGTACGAGCAGTACTTC	CASSYNVGRYEQYF
TRBV2	-	TRBJ2-5	-	TGTGCCAGCAGTGAAGCGGAGGCAATCCAAGAGACCCAGTACTTC	CASSEAEAIQETQYF